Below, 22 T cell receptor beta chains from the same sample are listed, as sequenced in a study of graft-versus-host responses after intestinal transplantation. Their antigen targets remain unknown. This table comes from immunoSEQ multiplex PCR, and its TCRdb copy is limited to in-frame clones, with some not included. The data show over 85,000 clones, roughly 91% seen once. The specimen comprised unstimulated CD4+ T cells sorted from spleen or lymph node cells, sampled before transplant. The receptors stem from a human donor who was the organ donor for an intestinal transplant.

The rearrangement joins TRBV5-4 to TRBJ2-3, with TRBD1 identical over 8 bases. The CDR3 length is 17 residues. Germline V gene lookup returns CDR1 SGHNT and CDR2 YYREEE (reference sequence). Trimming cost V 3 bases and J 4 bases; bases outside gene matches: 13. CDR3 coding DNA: TGTGCCAGCAGCTCAGGGGGCAGGGCAATTGTTCCAGATACGCAGTATTTT. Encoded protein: CASSSGGRAIVPDTQYF.

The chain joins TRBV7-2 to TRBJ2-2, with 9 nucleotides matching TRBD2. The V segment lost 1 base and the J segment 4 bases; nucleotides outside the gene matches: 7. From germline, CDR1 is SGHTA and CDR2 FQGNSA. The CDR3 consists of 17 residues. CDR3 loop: CASSLVLAGWGTGELFF. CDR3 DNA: TGTGCCAGCAGCTTAGTACTAGCGGGTTGGGGCACCGGGGAGCTGTTTTTT.

The CDR3 here is CASTPGQRLYYEQYF. The CDR3 nucleotides are TGTGCCAGCACCCCAGGACAGAGGTTATATTACGAGCAGTACTTC. The chain links TRBV6-1 to TRBJ2-7, with D perhaps matching TRBD1 (6 bases). Germline CDR1 reads MNHNS; CDR2 reads SASEGT. The CDR3 loop spans 15 amino acids. The germline V and J ends were trimmed by 7 bases and 4 bases, with 20 bases remaining between them.

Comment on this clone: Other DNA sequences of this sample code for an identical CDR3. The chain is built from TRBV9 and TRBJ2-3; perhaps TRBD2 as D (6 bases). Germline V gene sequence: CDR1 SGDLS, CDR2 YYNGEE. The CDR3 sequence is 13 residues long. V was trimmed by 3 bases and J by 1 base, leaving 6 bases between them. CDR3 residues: CASSGGGTDTQYF. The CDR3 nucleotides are TGTGCCAGCAGCGGGGGGGGCACAGATACGCAGTATTTT.

CDR3 region: CASMGWTGARETQYF. In DNA form, the CDR3 reads TGCGCCAGCATGGGCTGGACAGGGGCCAGGGAGACCCAGTACTTC. The chain combines TRBV5-1 with TRBJ2-5; the match to TRBD1 covers 9 bases. Germline V lookup: CDR1 SGHRS, CDR2 YFSETQ. The CDR3 has 15 amino acids. J was trimmed by 5 bases and V by 6 bases; bases with no gene match: 11. Together with reference TRBV5-1 and TRBJ2-5, the CDR3 gives the full variable domain: KAGVTQTPRYLIKTRGQQVTLSCSPISGHRSVSWYQQTPGQGLQFLFEYFSETQRNKGNFPGRFSGRQFSNSRSEMNVSTLELGDSALYLCASMGWTGARETQYFGPGTRLLVL.

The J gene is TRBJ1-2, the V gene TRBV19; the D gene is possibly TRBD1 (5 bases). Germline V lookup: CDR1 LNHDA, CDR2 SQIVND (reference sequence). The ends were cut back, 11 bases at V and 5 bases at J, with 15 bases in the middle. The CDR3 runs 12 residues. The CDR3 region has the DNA TGTGCCTCCGACTTTCGGGGGTATGGCTACACCTTC. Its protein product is CASDFRGYGYTF.

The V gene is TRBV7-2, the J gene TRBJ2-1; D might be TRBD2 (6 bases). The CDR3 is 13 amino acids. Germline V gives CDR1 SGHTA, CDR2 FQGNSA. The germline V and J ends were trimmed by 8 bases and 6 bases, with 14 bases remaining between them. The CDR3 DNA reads TGTGCCAGCCGAGCTTTGGGGGGCAATGAGCAGTTCTTC. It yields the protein CASRALGGNEQFF.

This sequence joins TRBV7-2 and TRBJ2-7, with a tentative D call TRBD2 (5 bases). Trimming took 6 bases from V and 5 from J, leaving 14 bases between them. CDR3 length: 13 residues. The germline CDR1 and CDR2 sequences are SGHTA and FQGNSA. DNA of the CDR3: TGTGCCAGCAGTCCACTTCGGCGGGACGAGCAGTACTTC. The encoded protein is CASSPLRRDEQYF.

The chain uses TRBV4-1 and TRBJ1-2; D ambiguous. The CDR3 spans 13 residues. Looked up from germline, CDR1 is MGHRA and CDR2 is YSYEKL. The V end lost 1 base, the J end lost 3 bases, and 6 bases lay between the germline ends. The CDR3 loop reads CASSQASDYGYTF. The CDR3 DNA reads TGCGCCAGCAGCCAAGCGTCAGACTATGGCTACACCTTC.

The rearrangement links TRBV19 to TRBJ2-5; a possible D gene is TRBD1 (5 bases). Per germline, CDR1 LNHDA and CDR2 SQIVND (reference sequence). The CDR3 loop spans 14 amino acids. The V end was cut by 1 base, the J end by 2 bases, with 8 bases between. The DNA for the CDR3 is TGTGCCAGTAGTATAGGGCCAGGGCAAGAGACCCAGTACTTC. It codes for CASSIGPGQETQYF.

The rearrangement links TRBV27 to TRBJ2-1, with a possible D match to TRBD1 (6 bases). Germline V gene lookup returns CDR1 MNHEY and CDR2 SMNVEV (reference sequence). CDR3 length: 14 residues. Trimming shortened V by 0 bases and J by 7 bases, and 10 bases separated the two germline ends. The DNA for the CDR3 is TGTGCCAGCAGTTTATCACTACAGGGTAATGAGCAGTTCTTC. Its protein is CASSLSLQGNEQFF.

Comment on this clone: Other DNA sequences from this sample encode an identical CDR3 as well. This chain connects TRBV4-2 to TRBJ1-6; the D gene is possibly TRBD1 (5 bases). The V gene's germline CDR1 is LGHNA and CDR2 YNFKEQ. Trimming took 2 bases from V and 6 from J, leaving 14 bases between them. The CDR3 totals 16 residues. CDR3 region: CASSQSAGGSNSPLHF. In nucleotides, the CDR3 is TGTGCCAGCAGCCAATCGGCTGGGGGGAGTAATTCACCCCTCCACTTT.

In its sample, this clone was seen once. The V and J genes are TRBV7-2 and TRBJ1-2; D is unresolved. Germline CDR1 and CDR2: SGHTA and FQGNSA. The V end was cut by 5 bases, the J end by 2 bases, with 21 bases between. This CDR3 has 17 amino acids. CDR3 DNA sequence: TGTGCCAGCAGCACCCTTGGTTTGGATGAGGCAAACTATGGCTACACCTTC. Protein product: CASSTLGLDEANYGYTF. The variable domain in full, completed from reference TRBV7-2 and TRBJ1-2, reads GAGVSQSPSNKVTEKGKDVELRCDPISGHTALYWYRQSLGQGLEFLIYFQGNSAPDKSGLPSDRFSAERTGGSVSTLTIQRTQQEDSAVYLCASSTLGLDEANYGYTFGSGTRLTVV.

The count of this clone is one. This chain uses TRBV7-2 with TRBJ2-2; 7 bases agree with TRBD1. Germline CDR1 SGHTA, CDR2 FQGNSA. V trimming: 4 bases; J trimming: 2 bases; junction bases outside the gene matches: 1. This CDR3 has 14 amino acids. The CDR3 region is CASSWDSNTGELFF. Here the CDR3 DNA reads TGTGCCAGCAGCTGGGACAGCAACACCGGGGAGCTGTTTTTT.

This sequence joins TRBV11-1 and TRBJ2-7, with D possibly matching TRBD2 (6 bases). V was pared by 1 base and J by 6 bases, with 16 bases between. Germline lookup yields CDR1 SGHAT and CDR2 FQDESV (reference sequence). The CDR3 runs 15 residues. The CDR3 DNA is TGTGCCAGCAGCTTAGAGGCGGGGTCTCTTTCCGAGCAGTACTTC. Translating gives CASSLEAGSLSEQYF. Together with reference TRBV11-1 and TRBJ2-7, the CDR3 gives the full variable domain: EAEVAQSPRYKITEKSQAVAFWCDPISGHATLYWYRQILGQGPELLVQFQDESVVDDSQLPKDRFSAERLKGVDSTLKIQPAELGDSAMYLCASSLEAGSLSEQYFGPGTRLTVT.

In DNA, the CDR3 is TGTGCCAGCAGCCCACTCAATGAAAAACTGTTTTTT. It is translated as CASSPLNEKLFF. This chain uses TRBV25-1 with TRBJ1-4; D not resolved. V shed 6 bases and J shed 5 bases, with 7 bases lying between them. This CDR3 region has 12 residues. Germline V gives CDR1 MGHDK, CDR2 SYGVNS.

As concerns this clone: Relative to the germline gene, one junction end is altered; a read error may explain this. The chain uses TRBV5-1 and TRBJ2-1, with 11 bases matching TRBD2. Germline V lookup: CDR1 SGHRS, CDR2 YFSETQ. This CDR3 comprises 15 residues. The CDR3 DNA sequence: TGCGCCAGCAGGTTGGCTAGCGGGGGGTACAATGAGCAGTTCTTC. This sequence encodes CASRLASGGYNEQFF.

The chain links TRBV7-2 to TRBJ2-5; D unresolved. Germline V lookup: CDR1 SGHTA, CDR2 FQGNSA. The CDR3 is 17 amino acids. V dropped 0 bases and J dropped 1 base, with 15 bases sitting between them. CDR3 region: CASSLALLRRSQETQYF. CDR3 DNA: TGTGCCAGCAGCTTAGCGCTTCTTCGGAGATCCCAAGAGACCCAGTACTTC. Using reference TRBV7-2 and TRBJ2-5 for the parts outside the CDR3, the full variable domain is GAGVSQSPSNKVTEKGKDVELRCDPISGHTALYWYRQSLGQGLEFLIYFQGNSAPDKSGLPSDRFSAERTGGSVSTLTIQRTQQEDSAVYLCASSLALLRRSQETQYFGPGTRLLVL.

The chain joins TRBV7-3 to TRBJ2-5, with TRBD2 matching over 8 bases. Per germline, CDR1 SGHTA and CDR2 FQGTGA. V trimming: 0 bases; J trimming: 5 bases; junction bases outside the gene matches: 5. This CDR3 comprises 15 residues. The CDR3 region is CASSLTGGVGETQYF. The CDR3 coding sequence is TGTGCCAGCAGCTTAACCGGGGGGGTGGGTGAGACCCAGTACTTC. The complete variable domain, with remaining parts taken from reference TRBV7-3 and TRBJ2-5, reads GAGVSQTPSNKVTEKGKYVELRCDPISGHTALYWYRQSLGQGPEFLIYFQGTGAADDSGLPNDRFFAVRPEGSVSTLKIQRTERGDSAVYLCASSLTGGVGETQYFGPGTRLLVL.

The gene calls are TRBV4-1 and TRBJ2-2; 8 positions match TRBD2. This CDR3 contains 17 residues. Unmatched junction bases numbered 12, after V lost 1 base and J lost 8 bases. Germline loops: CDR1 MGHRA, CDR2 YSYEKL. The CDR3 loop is CASSQGGDGRGEGELFF. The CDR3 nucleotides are TGCGCCAGCAGCCAAGGAGGGGACGGGCGGGGGGAAGGGGAGCTGTTTTTT.

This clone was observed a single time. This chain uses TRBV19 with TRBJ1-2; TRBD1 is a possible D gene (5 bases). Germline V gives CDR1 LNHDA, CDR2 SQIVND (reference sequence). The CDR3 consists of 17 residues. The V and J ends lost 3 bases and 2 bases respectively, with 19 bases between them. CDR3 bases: TGTGCCAGTAGTATGAATCGGTTGGCAGGGCAGAACTATGGCTACACCTTC. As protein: CASSMNRLAGQNYGYTF.

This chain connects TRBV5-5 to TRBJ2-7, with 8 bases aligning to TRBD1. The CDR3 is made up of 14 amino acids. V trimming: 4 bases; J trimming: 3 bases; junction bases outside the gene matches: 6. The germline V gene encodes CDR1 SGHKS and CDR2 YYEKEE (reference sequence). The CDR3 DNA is TGTGCCAGCAGCCTACGGACAGGGCGCTACGAGCAGTACTTC. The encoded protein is CASSLRTGRYEQYF.